These 5 T cell receptor beta chains were all obtained from the same sample, sequenced in a study of T cells expressing NK-cell markers. Following a re-call of the 5' RACE reads, TCRdb has one entry per CDR3 protein and lacks DNA. Its clone listing holds some 140,000 distinct CDR3 sequences. Specimen: blood T cells: a sorted CD56 or NKG2C T cell subset, CD4+ or CD8+ T cells, or bulk PBMC T cells (not recorded which). Receptors originate from a woman between 45 and 60 years old in good health.

The J gene is TRBJ1-1, the V gene TRBV27; TCRdb's D call of TRBD1 is untestable without DNA. From germline, CDR1 is MNHEY and CDR2 SMNVEV (reference sequence). This CDR3 contains 14 residues. This CDR3 reads CASNSVQGPLEAFF.

The V gene is TRBV9, the J gene TRBJ1-1; TCRdb proposes TRBD1, but this gene call is untestable without DNA. Germline CDR1 reads SGDLS; CDR2 reads YYNGEE. The CDR3 is 13 residues long. The CDR3 region is CASSVDGGTEAFF.

This chain uses TRBV12-3 or TRBV12-4 with TRBJ2-5; the TCRdb D gene call, TRBD1, has no DNA to confirm it. This CDR3 is 15 amino acids long. The CDR3 loop reads CASSKDSLYQETQYF.

The rearrangement joins TRBV7-8 to TRBJ2-1; TCRdb names TRBD1, which stays unverified in the absence of DNA. This CDR3 comprises 12 residues. Germline CDR1 SGHVS, CDR2 FQNEAQ. CDR3 protein: CASSSPRGEQFF. The entire variable domain, with the rest obtained from reference TRBV7-8 and TRBJ2-1, is as follows: GAGVSQSPRYKVAKRGQDVALRCDPISGHVSLFWYQQALGQGPEFLTYFQNEAQLDKSGLPSDRFFAERPEGSVSTLKIQRTQQEDSAVYLCASSSPRGEQFFGPGTRLTVL.

The rearrangement joins TRBV7-9 to TRBJ2-7; TCRdb proposes TRBD1, but this gene call is untestable without DNA. The CDR3 is 16 residues long. Germline V CDR1 and CDR2: SEHNR, FQNEAQ (reference sequence). The CDR3 sequence: CASSLTETGAYYEQYF.